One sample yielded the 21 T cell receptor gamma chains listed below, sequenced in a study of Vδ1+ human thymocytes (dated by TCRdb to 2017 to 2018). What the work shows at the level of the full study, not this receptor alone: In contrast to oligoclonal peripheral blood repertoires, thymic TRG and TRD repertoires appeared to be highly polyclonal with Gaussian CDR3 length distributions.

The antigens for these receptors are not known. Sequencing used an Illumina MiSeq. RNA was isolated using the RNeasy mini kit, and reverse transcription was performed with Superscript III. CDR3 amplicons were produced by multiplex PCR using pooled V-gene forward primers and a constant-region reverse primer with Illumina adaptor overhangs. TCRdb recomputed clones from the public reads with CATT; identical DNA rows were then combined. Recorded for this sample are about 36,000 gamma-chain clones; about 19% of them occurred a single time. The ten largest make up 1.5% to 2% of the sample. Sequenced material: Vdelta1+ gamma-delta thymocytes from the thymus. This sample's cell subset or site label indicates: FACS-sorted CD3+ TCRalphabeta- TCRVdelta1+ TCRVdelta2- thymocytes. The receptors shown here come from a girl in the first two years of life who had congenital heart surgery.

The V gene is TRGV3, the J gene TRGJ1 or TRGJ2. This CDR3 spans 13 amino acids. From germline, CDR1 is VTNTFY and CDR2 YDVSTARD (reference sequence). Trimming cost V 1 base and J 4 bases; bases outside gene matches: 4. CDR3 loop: CATWDSEYYKKLF. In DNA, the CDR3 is TGTGCCACCTGGGACAGTGAGTATTATAAGAAACTCTTT.

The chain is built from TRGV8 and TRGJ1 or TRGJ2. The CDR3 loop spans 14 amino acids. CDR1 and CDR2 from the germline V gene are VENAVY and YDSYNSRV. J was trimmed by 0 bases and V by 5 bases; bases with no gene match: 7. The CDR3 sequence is CATWAYRNYYKKLF. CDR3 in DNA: TGTGCCACCTGGGCGTACCGGAATTATTATAAGAAACTCTTT.

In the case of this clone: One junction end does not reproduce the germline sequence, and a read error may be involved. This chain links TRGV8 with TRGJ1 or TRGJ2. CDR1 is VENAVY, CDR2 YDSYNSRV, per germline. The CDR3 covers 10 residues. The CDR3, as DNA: TGTGCCACCTGGGATATTAGGAAACTTTTT. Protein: CATWDIRKLF.

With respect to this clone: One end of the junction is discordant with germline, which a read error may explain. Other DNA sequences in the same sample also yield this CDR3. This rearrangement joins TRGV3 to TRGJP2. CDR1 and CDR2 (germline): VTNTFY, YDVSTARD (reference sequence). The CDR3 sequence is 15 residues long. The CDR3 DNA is TGTGCCACCTGGGACAGTGGTGGTAGTGACTGGATCAAGACGTTT. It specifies CATWDSGGSDWIKTF.

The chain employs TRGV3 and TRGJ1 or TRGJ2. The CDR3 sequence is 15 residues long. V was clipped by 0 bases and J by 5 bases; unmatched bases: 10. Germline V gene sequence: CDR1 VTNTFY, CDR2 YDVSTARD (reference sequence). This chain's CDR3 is CATWDRLTTHYKKLF. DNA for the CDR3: TGTGCCACCTGGGACAGGCTAACCACCCATTATAAGAAACTCTTT.

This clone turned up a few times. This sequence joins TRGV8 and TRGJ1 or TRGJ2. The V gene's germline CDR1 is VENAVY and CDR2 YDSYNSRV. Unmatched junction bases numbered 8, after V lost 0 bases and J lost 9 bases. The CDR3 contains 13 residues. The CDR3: CATWDRLKLKKLF. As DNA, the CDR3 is TGTGCCACCTGGGATAGGCTTAAACTTAAGAAACTCTTT.

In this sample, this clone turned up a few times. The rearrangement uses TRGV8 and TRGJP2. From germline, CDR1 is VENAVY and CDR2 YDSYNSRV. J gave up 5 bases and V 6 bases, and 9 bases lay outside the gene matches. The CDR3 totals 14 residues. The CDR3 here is CATWNRISDWIKTF. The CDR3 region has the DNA TGTGCCACCTGGAACAGGATCAGTGATTGGATCAAGACGTTT.

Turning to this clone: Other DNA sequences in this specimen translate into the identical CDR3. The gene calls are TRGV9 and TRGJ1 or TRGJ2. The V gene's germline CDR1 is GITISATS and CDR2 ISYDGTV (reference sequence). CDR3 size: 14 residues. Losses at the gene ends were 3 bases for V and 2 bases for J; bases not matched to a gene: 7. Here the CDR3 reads CALWEQPYYYKKLF. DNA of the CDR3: TGTGCCTTGTGGGAGCAACCCTATTATTATAAGAAACTCTTT.

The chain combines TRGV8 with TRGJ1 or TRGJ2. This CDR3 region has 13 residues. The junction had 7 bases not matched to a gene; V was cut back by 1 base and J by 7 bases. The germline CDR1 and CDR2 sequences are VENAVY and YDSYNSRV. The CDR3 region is CATWDSSRYKKLF. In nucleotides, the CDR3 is TGTGCCACCTGGGATAGCTCGCGCTATAAGAAACTCTTT.

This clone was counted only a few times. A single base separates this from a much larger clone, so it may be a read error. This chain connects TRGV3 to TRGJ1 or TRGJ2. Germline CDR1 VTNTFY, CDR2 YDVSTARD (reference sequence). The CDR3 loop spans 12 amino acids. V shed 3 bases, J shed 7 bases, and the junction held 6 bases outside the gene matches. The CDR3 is CATWDGRYKKLF. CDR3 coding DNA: TGTGCCACCTGGGACGGCCGGTATAAGAAACTCTTT.

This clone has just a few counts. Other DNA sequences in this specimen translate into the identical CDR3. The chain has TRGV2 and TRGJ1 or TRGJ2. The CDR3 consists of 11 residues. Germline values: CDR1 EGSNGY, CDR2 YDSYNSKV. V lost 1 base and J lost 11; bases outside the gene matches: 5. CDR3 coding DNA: TGTGCCACCTGGGACGGTGCGGAGAAACTCTTT. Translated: CATWDGAEKLF.

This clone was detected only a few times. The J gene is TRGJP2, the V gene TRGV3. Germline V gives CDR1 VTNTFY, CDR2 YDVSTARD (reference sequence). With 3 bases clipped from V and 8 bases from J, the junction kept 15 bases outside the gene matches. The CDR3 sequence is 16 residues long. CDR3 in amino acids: CATWDGPGVGDWIKTF. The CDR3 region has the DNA TGTGCCACCTGGGACGGGCCTGGGGTAGGAGATTGGATCAAGACGTTT.

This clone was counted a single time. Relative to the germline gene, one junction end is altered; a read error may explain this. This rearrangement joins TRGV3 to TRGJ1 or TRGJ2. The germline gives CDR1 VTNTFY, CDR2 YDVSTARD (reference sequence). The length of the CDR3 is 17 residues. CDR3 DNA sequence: TGTGCCACCTGGGACAGGCTTTTAAGGTTTAGTTATTATAAGCAACTCTTT. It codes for CATWDRLLRFSYYKQLF.

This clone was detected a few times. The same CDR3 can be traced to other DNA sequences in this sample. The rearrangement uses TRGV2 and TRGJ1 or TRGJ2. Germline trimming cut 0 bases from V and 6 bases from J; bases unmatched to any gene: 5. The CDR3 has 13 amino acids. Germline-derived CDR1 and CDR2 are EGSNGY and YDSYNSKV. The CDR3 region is CATWDGRRYKKLF. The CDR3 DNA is TGTGCCACCTGGGACGGGCGACGTTATAAGAAACTCTTT.

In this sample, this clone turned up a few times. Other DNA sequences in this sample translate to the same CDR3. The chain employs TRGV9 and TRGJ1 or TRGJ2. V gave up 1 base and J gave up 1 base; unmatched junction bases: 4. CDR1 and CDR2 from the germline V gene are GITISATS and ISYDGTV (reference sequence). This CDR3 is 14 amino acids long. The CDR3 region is CALWEVTNYYKKLF. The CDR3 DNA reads TGTGCCTTGTGGGAGGTCACTAATTATTATAAGAAACTCTTT.

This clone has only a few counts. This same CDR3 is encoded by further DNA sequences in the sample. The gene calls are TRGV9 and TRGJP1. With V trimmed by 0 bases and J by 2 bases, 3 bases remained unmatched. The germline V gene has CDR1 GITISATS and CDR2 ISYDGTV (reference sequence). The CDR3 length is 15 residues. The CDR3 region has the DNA TGTGCCTTGTGGGAGGTGCGAACCACTGGTTGGTTCAAGATATTT. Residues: CALWEVRTTGWFKIF.

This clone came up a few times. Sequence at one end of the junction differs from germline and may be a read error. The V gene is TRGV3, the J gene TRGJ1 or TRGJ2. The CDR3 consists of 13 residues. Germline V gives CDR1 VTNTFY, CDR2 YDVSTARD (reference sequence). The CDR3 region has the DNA TGTGCCACCTGGGACAGTGCTCATTATAAGAAACTCTTC. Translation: CATWDSAHYKKLF.

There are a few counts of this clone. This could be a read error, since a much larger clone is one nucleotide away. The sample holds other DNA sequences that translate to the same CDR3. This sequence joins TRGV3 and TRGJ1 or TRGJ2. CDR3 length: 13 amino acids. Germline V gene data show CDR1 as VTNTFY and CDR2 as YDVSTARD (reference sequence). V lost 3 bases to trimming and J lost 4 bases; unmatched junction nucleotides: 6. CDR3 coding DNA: TGTGCCACCTGGGACGGGGGATATTATAAGAAACTCTTT. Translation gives CATWDGGYYKKLF.

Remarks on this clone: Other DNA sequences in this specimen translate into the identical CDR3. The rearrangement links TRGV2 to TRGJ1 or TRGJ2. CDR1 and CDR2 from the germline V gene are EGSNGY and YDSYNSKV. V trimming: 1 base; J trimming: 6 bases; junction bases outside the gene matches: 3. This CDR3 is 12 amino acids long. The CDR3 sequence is CATWDGGYKKLF. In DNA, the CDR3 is TGTGCCACCTGGGACGGCGGTTATAAGAAACTCTTT.

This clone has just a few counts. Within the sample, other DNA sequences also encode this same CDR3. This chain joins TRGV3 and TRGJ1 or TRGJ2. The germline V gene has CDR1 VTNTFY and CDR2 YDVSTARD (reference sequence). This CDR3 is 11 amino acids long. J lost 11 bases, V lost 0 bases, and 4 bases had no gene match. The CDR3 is CATWDRPQKLF. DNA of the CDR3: TGTGCCACCTGGGACAGGCCACAGAAACTCTTT.

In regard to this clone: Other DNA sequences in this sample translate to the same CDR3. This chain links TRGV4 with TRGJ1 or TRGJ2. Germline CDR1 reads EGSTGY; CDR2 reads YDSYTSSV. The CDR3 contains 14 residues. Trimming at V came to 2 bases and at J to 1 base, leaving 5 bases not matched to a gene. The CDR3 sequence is CATWDDLNYYKKLF. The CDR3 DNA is TGTGCCACCTGGGATGACCTTAATTATTATAAGAAACTCTTT.